The sequence of this T cell receptor beta chain was determined in a study of T cell responses to AZD1222 COVID-19 vaccine. Profiling relied on immunoSEQ multiplex PCR, and the TCRdb table lists in-frame clones only, not all of them. The data show some 80,000 clones, around 85% seen once. The study, taken as a whole, reports: Spike-specific TCRs gained breadth and depth after people received two AZD1222 doses.

The V and J ends lost 8 bases and 4 bases, in that order; junction bases with no gene match: 10. The CDR3 is 15 amino acids. Germline CDR1 reads SGHAT; CDR2 reads FQNNGV. A note on this clone: Its matching antigen is unknown.

This clonotype originated in an adult in good health. V is TRBV11-2 and J is TRBJ1-4; TRBD1 matches at 7 bases. The sample consisted of peripheral blood, taken on day 0 of AZD1222 vaccination. CDR3 nucleotides: TGTGCCAGCGGCCAATCGGGACAGCTTAATGAAAAACTGTTTTTT. Its protein is CASGQSGQLNEKLFF.